These 12 T cell receptor beta chains came from one sample sequenced in a study of CD8 T cells in ankylosing spondylitis. Each CDR3 protein is one row after TCRdb ran MiXCR on the 5' RACE reads. The sample carries about 240,000 distinct CDR3 sequences, over 8.5% recorded once. The sample consisted of blood, either unsorted or a sorted T cell fraction (not recorded which). These TCRs come from a male donor with ankylosing spondylitis or in good health (not recorded which).

This clonotype was detected many times. The chain employs TRBV10-3 and TRBJ2-7, with TRBD1 matching 9 bases. The germline V gene encodes CDR1 ENHRY and CDR2 SYGVKD. V dropped 9 bases and J dropped 2; count of bases not matched to a gene: 8. This CDR3 comprises 14 residues. Here the CDR3 reads CAIKPGQGTYEQYF. The CDR3 DNA follows: TGTGCCATTAAACCGGGACAGGGAACCTACGAGCAGTACTTC.

This clonotype occurred many times. This rearrangement joins TRBV6-1 to TRBJ2-5; TRBD1 matches at 12 bases. CDR3 length: 17 residues. The germline CDR1 and CDR2 sequences are MNHNS and SASEGT. Trimming at V came to 6 bases and at J to 0 bases, leaving 8 bases not matched to a gene. In DNA form, the CDR3 reads TGTGCCAGCAGCAGCACGGGACAGGGGGCTAACCAAGAGACCCAGTACTTC. Translating it yields CASSSTGQGANQETQYF.

This clonotype was observed many times. The chain uses TRBV5-1 and TRBJ2-7, with TRBD1 matching over 9 bases. Germline V lookup: CDR1 SGHRS, CDR2 YFSETQ. This CDR3 is 14 amino acids long. Losses at the gene ends were 4 bases for V and 3 bases for J; bases not matched to a gene: 5. In DNA form, the CDR3 reads TGCGCCAGCAGCAGGACAGGGGCCAACTACGAGCAGTACTTC. This translates into CASSRTGANYEQYF.

This chain joins TRBV3-1 and TRBJ1-2; 8 nucleotides match TRBD1. The V and J ends lost 4 bases and 8 bases, in that order; junction bases with no gene match: 6. The CDR3 contains 13 residues. Germline assignment: CDR1 LGHDT and CDR2 YNNKEL (reference sequence). DNA of the CDR3: TGTGCCAGCAGCCCGGACAGGGCGGCCGGCTACACCTTC. Its translation: CASSPDRAAGYTF. The full variable domain, completed using reference TRBV3-1 and TRBJ1-2, is DTAVSQTPKYLVTQMGNDKSIKCEQNLGHDTMYWYKQDSKKFLKIMFSYNNKELIINETVPNRFSPKSPDKAHLNLHINSLELGDSAVYFCASSPDRAAGYTFGSGTRLTVV.

Many counts were recorded for this clonotype. The genes are TRBV7-3 and TRBJ2-3, with 12 positions matching TRBD2. The V and J ends lost 2 bases and 5 bases, in that order; junction bases with no gene match: 8. The CDR3 is 17 amino acids. CDR1 and CDR2 from the germline V gene are SGHTA and FQGTGA. The CDR3 spells CASSLYSSGGAIDTQYF. The CDR3 bases are TGTGCCAGCAGCTTATATTCTAGCGGGGGGGCTATAGATACGCAGTATTTT. The whole variable domain, remainder taken from reference TRBV7-3 and TRBJ2-3, is GAGVSQTPSNKVTEKGKYVELRCDPISGHTALYWYRQSLGQGPEFLIYFQGTGAADDSGLPNDRFFAVRPEGSVSTLKIQRTERGDSAVYLCASSLYSSGGAIDTQYFGPGTRLTVL.

This clonotype was counted a few times. This rearrangement joins TRBV7-2 to TRBJ2-1, with unresolved D. Germline CDR1 reads SGHTA; CDR2 reads FQGNSA. The V and J ends lost 2 bases and 4 bases respectively, with 12 bases between them. CDR3 size: 15 residues. CDR3 region: CASSLLVGYYNEQFF. CDR3 sequence (DNA): TGTGCCAGCAGCTTATTGGTCGGGTATTACAATGAGCAGTTCTTC.

This clonotype was recorded at least ten times. J is TRBJ2-3 and V is TRBV12-3 or TRBV12-4, with D hard to call. The CDR3 is 13 residues long. The V and J ends lost 0 bases and 3 bases respectively, with 4 bases between them. The CDR3: CASSLADTDTQYF. The CDR3 nucleotides are TGTGCCAGCAGTTTAGCTGATACAGATACGCAGTATTTT.

This clonotype was recorded a few times. The chain uses TRBV12-3 or TRBV12-4 and TRBJ2-2, with 7 bases matching TRBD2. There are 14 residues in the CDR3. V trimming: 3 bases; J trimming: 6 bases; junction bases outside the gene matches: 4. CDR3 bases: TGTGCCAGCAGTTTGCTCCTAGCGGCCGGGGAGCTGTTTTTT. Its translation is CASSLLLAAGELFF.

This clonotype was recorded a few times. This chain connects TRBV6-5 to TRBJ1-1, with a tentative D call TRBD1 (5 bases). The CDR3 is 13 amino acids. CDR1 and CDR2 (germline): MNHEY, SVGAGI. Between the trimmed V and J ends, which lost 0 bases and 7 bases, there was a span of 9 bases. The CDR3 region has the DNA TGTGCCAGCAGTTACTCGATTGGGGGTGAAGCTTTCTTT. This gives the protein CASSYSIGGEAFF.

Points on this clonotype: The CDR3 ends on some other residue instead of the conserved phenylalanine or tryptophan, so this is likely a read error. The chain links TRBV28 to TRBJ2-1, with 10 bases identical to TRBD1. CDR1 MDHEN and CDR2 SYDVKM come from the germline V gene. This CDR3 is 15 amino acids long. V lost 5 bases and J lost 7; bases outside the gene matches: 8. The CDR3 protein is CASSPLPGQGNEQFL. CDR3 nucleotide sequence: TGTGCCAGCAGTCCCCTTCCGGGACAGGGGAATGAGCAGTTCTTA.

This clonotype was seen many times. This chain uses TRBV20-1 with TRBJ2-1, with 12 bases that match TRBD2. CDR3 length: 15 residues. CDR1 is DFQATT and CDR2 is SNEGSKA in the germline V gene (reference sequence). V dropped 1 base and J dropped 3; count of bases not matched to a gene: 1. This chain's CDR3 is CSARGLAGVYNEQFF. CDR3 coding DNA: TGCAGTGCTAGAGGACTAGCGGGAGTCTACAATGAGCAGTTCTTC.

This clonotype was seen a few times. The chain links TRBV5-1 to TRBJ1-1, with 7 bases lining up with TRBD1. Per the germline V gene, CDR1 is SGHRS and CDR2 is YFSETQ. With V trimmed by 3 bases and J by 1 base, 12 bases remained unmatched. The CDR3 is made up of 17 amino acids. The CDR3, as DNA: TGCGCCAGCAGCTGGAGAGAGACAGGGCGGAGGAACACTGAAGCTTTCTTT. It codes for CASSWRETGRRNTEAFF.